This T cell receptor (beta chain) emerged from a study of vaccination effects on CD4 cells after COVID-19. On this clone: Its antigen is currently unknown.

The table came from immunoSEQ multiplex PCR; TCRdb's copy has only in-frame clones and leaves some out. The sample yields about 48,000 clones, 65% to 75% seen once. Overall study findings and caveats: Pronounced clonal contraction occurred in clones induced by infection and by vaccine late after vaccination.

V was pared by 0 bases and J by 5 bases, with 3 bases of the junction left unmatched. Germline CDR1 and CDR2: SGHRS and YFSETQ. This CDR3 comprises 14 residues. The ViraFEST assay expanded antigen-specific CD4+ T cells with viral peptide pools before sequencing. Following a 10-day culture, CD4+ T cells were purified. It was two doses of either the BNT162b2 or mRNA-1273 vaccine that participants received. Vaccine recipients had no previous SARS-CoV-2 infection; their nucleocapsid antibodies were negative. They grew roughly 2 million PBMC in each well, adding approximately 10 IU/ml IL-2 and 7.5 to 10 ug/ml peptides.

Specimen: CD4+ T cells from PBMCs cultured with HCoV-OC43 spike peptides, collected after COVID-19 vaccination. Sample subset: HCoV-OC43 spike overlapping peptide pool stimulation. The receptor's source is a human donor who received a COVID-19 vaccine. The J gene is TRBJ2-5, the V gene TRBV5-1; 8 bases map to TRBD2. The CDR3 DNA follows: TGCGCCAGCAGCTTGGCCGGGGGGGGCGAGACCCAGTACTTC. This codes for CASSLAGGGETQYF.